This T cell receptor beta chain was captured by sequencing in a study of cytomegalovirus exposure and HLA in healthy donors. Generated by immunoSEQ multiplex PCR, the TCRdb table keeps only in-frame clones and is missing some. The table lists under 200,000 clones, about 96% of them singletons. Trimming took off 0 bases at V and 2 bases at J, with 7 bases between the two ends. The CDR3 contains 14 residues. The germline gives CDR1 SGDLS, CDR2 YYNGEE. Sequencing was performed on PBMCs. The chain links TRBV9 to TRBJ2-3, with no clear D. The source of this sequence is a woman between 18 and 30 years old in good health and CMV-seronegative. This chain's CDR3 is CASSVALSTDTQYF. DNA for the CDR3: TGTGCCAGCAGCGTAGCTTTGTCCACAGATACGCAGTATTTT.